Listed below are T cell receptor beta chains from one sample, sequenced in a study of shared clonotypes between healthy human individuals. The table came from immunoSEQ multiplex PCR; TCRdb's copy has only in-frame clones and leaves some out. The table shows over a million clones, with roughly 96% occurring only once. Sequencing was done on a sample of naive CD4+ T cells sorted from blood. These receptors all stem from a man aged 25 to 45 in good health. The CDR3 runs from the conserved cysteine through the conserved F or W. Each record gives: J gene, D gene, V gene, CDR3 length, clone size, CDR3 protein, CDR3 DNA. D genes are given only for firm matches. The size of a clone is reported for some rows only, either as once, few or many, or as a class for expanded clones.

TRBJ2-2,TRBD2,TRBV10-2,17,-,CASSGSGLAANTGELFF,TGCGCCAGCAGTGGGAGCGGGCTAGCGGCCAACACCGGGGAGCTGTTTTTT
TRBJ2-1,-,TRBV7-2,16,-,CASSSNRQGPYNEQFF,TGTGCCAGCAGCTCAAACCGGCAGGGCCCCTACAATGAGCAGTTCTTC
TRBJ2-2,-,TRBV29-1,13,-,CGGTDRYTGELFF,TGCGGAGGGACGGACAGGTACACCGGGGAGCTGTTTTTT
TRBJ2-6,-,TRBV28,19,-,CASSLSGRGSSSGANVLTF,TGTGCCAGCAGTTTATCTGGGCGGGGTTCAAGCTCTGGGGCCAACGTCCTGACTTTC
TRBJ2-3,TRBD2,TRBV5-5,15,-,CASSLAGASTDTQYF,TGTGCCAGCAGCTTAGCGGGGGCTAGCACAGATACGCAGTATTTT
TRBJ1-5,-,TRBV28,15,-,CASSLGGAEIQPQHF,TGTGCCAGCAGTTTAGGGGGGGCTGAGATCCAGCCCCAGCATTTT
TRBJ2-3,TRBD1,TRBV28,14,few,CASSQTGSVDTQYF,TGTGCCAGCAGCCAGACAGGGTCGGTAGATACGCAGTATTTT
TRBJ1-4,-,TRBV18,14,-,CASSPGVTNEKLFF,TGTGCCAGCTCACCAGGGGTAACTAATGAAAAACTGTTTTTT
TRBJ2-5,-,TRBV28,14,-,CASTPGGAGETQYF,TGTGCCAGCACCCCGGGGGGCGCCGGGGAGACCCAGTACTTC
TRBJ2-7,-,TRBV2,15,-,CASSVGSGEPYEQYF,TGTGCCAGCAGTGTGGGCAGCGGAGAACCCTACGAGCAGTACTTC
TRBJ2-5,-,TRBV19,14,-,CASSPKGTHAAQYF,TGTGCCAGTAGCCCTAAAGGGACCCATGCGGCCCAGTACTTC
TRBJ2-2,TRBD2,TRBV5-6,15,-,CASSKTSGSAGELFF,TGTGCCAGCAGCAAGACTAGCGGGAGCGCCGGGGAGCTGTTTTTT
TRBJ2-1,-,TRBV30,13,-,CAWSTWTLGEQFF,TGTGCCTGGAGCACTTGGACCTTAGGGGAGCAGTTCTTC
TRBJ2-5,TRBD1,TRBV5-1,13,-,CASRDRGQETQYF,TGCGCCAGCAGGGACAGGGGTCAAGAGACCCAGTACTTC
TRBJ2-2,TRBD2,TRBV10-3,17,-,CAISEILAGGRTGELFF,TGTGCCATCAGTGAGATACTAGCGGGAGGACGAACCGGGGAGCTGTTTTTT
TRBJ2-7,-,TRBV28,14,-,CASSLRGGAYEQYF,TGTGCCAGCAGTTTGAGGGGGGGAGCCTACGAGCAGTACTTC
TRBJ2-7,-,TRBV5-1,15,once,CASSLDGGATYEQYF,TGCGCCAGCAGCTTGGATGGGGGCGCGACCTACGAGCAGTACTTC
TRBJ2-3,TRBD1,TRBV9,17,-,CASSVVGTGGATDTQYF,TGTGCCAGCAGCGTAGTGGGGACAGGGGGCGCGACAGATACGCAGTATTTT
TRBJ2-2,TRBD2,TRBV18,18,once,CASSPRTGVAGHTGELFF,TGTGCCAGCTCACCGAGGACTGGGGTAGCGGGCCACACCGGGGAGCTGTTTTTT
TRBJ2-3,-,TRBV5-1,18,-,CASSLNLDSRSSTDTQYF,TGCGCCAGCAGCCTAAATCTAGACAGCCGCTCTAGCACAGATACGCAGTATTTT
TRBJ1-5,TRBD1,TRBV19,15,-,CASSKMGQGGQPQHF,TGTGCCAGTAGTAAGATGGGACAGGGAGGCCAGCCCCAGCATTTT
TRBJ2-5,TRBD2,TRBV18,14,once,CASGLGRDQETQYF,TGTGCCAGCGGCCTGGGGAGGGACCAAGAGACCCAGTACTTC
TRBJ2-5,TRBD1,TRBV6-1,15,-,CASSARDRGQETQYF,TGTGCCAGCAGTGCCAGGGACAGGGGACAAGAGACCCAGTACTTC
TRBJ1-4,-,TRBV7-9,14,-,CASSSRATNEKLFF,TGTGCCAGCAGCTCCAGGGCCACAAATGAAAAACTGTTTTTT
TRBJ2-1,-,TRBV15,12,-,CATSRDYNEQFF,TGTGCCACCAGCAGAGACTACAATGAGCAGTTCTTC
TRBJ2-1,-,TRBV2,13,-,CASSRSVSDEQFF,TGTGCCAGCAGTCGATCAGTTTCGGATGAGCAGTTCTTC
TRBJ2-1,-,TRBV7-3,15,-,CASSLIQGNDNEQFF,TGTGCCAGCAGCTTAATCCAGGGAAATGACAATGAGCAGTTCTTC
TRBJ1-1,-,TRBV15,13,-,CATSRARGTEAFF,TGTGCCACCAGCAGGGCCAGGGGCACTGAAGCTTTCTTT
TRBJ1-4,TRBD1,TRBV6-5,14,-,CASSYSGTVEKLFF,TGTGCCAGCAGTTACTCAGGGACAGTAGAAAAACTGTTTTTT
TRBJ1-2,-,TRBV5-1,14,-,CASSPDGLSYGYTF,TGCGCCAGCAGCCCAGACGGGCTATCCTATGGCTACACCTTC
TRBJ1-2,-,TRBV7-2,15,-,CASSLVTGQLAGYTF,TGTGCCAGCAGCTTAGTTACGGGGCAGCTGGCTGGCTACACCTTC
TRBJ2-1,-,TRBV6-5,15,-,CASGPLAGTYNEQFF,TGTGCCAGCGGCCCTCTGGCGGGAACCTACAATGAGCAGTTCTTC
TRBJ1-5,-,TRBV5-1,14,-,CASSLGTANQPQHF,TGCGCCAGCAGCTTGGGGACAGCTAATCAGCCCCAGCATTTT
TRBJ1-4,-,TRBV11-3,14,once,CASSSSGGREKLFF,TGTGCCAGCAGCTCGTCTGGGGGACGGGAAAAACTGTTTTTT
TRBJ2-6,-,TRBV7-2,18,-,CASSLGWGVPAGANVLTF,TGTGCCAGCAGCTTAGGGTGGGGGGTTCCTGCTGGGGCCAACGTCCTGACTTTC
TRBJ1-2,-,TRBV5-1,13,-,CASGLDVFYGYTF,TGCGCCAGCGGATTGGACGTCTTCTATGGCTACACCTTC
TRBJ1-4,TRBD1,TRBV4-1,17,-,CASSFRQGGVTNEKLFF,TGCGCCAGCAGCTTTCGACAGGGGGGAGTAACTAATGAAAAACTGTTTTTT
TRBJ1-4,TRBD1,TRBV5-1,15,once,CASSLVPGQGVELFF,TGCGCCAGCAGCTTGGTCCCGGGACAGGGAGTAGAACTGTTTTTT
TRBJ1-1,-,TRBV28,16,-,CASSFEGQRRNTEAFF,TGTGCCAGCAGTTTCGAAGGGCAGCGACGGAACACTGAAGCTTTCTTT
TRBJ2-3,TRBD2,TRBV7-9,17,-,CASSSGGLAGVPDTQYF,TGTGCCAGCAGCTCCGGGGGACTAGCGGGCGTTCCAGATACGCAGTATTTT
TRBJ1-4,-,TRBV15,14,once,CATSPRREGVELFF,TGTGCCACCAGCCCGCGACGGGAAGGTGTAGAACTGTTTTTT
TRBJ2-1,-,TRBV20-1,11,-,CSAGLVNEQFF,TGCAGTGCTGGATTAGTCAATGAGCAGTTCTTC
TRBJ1-2,TRBD1,TRBV18,15,-,CASSPPGQVFGGYTF,TGTGCCAGCTCACCACCGGGACAGGTGTTTGGAGGCTACACCTTC
TRBJ2-2,-,TRBV10-1,12,-,CASSLKGGELFF,TGCGCCAGCAGTCTAAAAGGCGGGGAGCTGTTTTTT
TRBJ2-2,-,TRBV5-1,13,-,CASSLKGTGELFF,TGCGCCAGCAGCTTGAAGGGGACCGGGGAGCTGTTTTTT
TRBJ2-3,-,TRBV11-3,13,-,CASSFSGTDTQYF,TGTGCCAGCAGCTTTAGTGGTACAGATACGCAGTATTTT
TRBJ2-1,-,TRBV6-5,13,-,CASSHETSHEQFF,TGTGCCAGCAGCCACGAAACATCCCATGAGCAGTTCTTC
TRBJ2-7,TRBD2,TRBV5-4,15,once,CASSKGTSRTPEQYF,TGTGCCAGCAGCAAGGGGACTAGTCGAACCCCCGAGCAGTACTTC
TRBJ2-4,TRBD2,TRBV19,17,-,CASSTRTSGSAKNIQYF,TGTGCCAGTAGTACCCGGACTAGCGGGAGTGCCAAAAACATTCAGTACTTC
TRBJ1-1,-,TRBV5-1,14,-,CASRVNPGGTEAFF,TGCGCCAGCAGGGTAAATCCGGGGGGCACTGAAGCTTTCTTT
TRBJ2-1,TRBD1,TRBV11-3,15,-,CASSLSGTGRNEQFF,TGTGCCAGCAGCTTGTCTGGGACAGGACGGAATGAGCAGTTCTTC
TRBJ2-1,-,TRBV4-3,14,-,CASSQDQGYNEQFF,TGCGCCAGCAGCCAAGACCAGGGGTACAATGAGCAGTTCTTC
TRBJ2-1,TRBD2,TRBV7-3,16,-,CASSLLAGGPYNEQFF,TGTGCCAGCAGCTTATTGGCGGGAGGGCCCTACAATGAGCAGTTCTTC